The entry below describes one T cell receptor (beta chain). Its target is unknown. The sample originates from a study of T-cell memory formation after mild COVID-19. Constant-segment-primed 5'RACE gave TCR alpha and TCR beta cDNA libraries with sample barcodes and UMIs. TCRdb analysed the 5' RACE reads with MiXCR anew, one entry per CDR3 protein. The table records around 250,000 distinct CDR3 sequences, more than 8% of them present only once. Whole-study results and caveats: Contracting CD8+ clones were enriched in EMRA, CD4+ mainly in CM and EM. Memory cells collected pre-infection included some clones that later responded, suggesting cross-reactive memory joined. There was no confirmation that second-wave clones peaking on day 37 were SARS-CoV-2 specific.

From germline, CDR1 is SNHLY and CDR2 FYNNEI. Trimming took 11 bases from V and 6 from J, leaving 17 bases between them. The CDR3 contains 13 residues. Specimen: PBMCs or a T cell subset sorted from them (not recorded which). V usage is TRBV2 and J usage is TRBJ2-1; D possibly corresponds to TRBD1 (6 bases). The source is a man aged 18 to 29 who had mild COVID-19 (a few samples of this study predate the infection). Cell type and time point are not known. The CDR3 DNA sequence: TGTGCCGGCAAACAGGGTGGGCTCAATGAGCAGTTCTTC. This gives the protein CAGKQGGLNEQFF.